One and the same sample provided the 19 T cell receptor beta chains below, sequenced in a study of OX40 agonist ivuxolimab in advanced cancers. The data were produced by immunoSEQ multiplex PCR, yet TCRdb's version contains in-frame clones alone and is incomplete. The sample contains about 16,000 clones, roughly 86% of which appear only once. Material: CD4+ or CD8+ T cells sorted from blood, obtained in a trial of the OX40 agonist ivuxolimab. These TCRs come from an adult with an advanced solid tumor such as melanoma, head and neck, liver or kidney cancer.

The chain carries TRBV27 and TRBJ2-2; 10 positions match TRBD2. The CDR3 contains 15 residues. Germline values: CDR1 MNHEY, CDR2 SMNVEV (reference sequence). V trimming: 6 bases; J trimming: 4 bases; junction bases outside the gene matches: 5. The CDR3 sequence is CASRTGTSATGELFF. CDR3 coding DNA: TGTGCCAGCAGAACCGGGACTAGCGCCACCGGGGAGCTGTTTTTT.

The V call is TRBV7-8, the J call TRBJ1-3; the D is unclear. Trimming pared 0 bases from V and 3 bases from J, leaving 6 bases between. Germline V CDR1 and CDR2: SGHVS, FQNEAQ. The CDR3 runs to 14 residues. CDR3 protein: CASSLAASGNTIYF. CDR3 DNA: TGTGCCAGCAGCTTAGCCGCGAGTGGAAACACCATATATTTT. Complete variable domain (other parts from reference TRBV7-8 and TRBJ1-3): GAGVSQSPRYKVAKRGQDVALRCDPISGHVSLFWYQQALGQGPEFLTYFQNEAQLDKSGLPSDRFFAERPEGSVSTLKIQRTQQEDSAVYLCASSLAASGNTIYFGEGSWLTVV.

This clone was detected only once. The rearrangement links TRBV7-2 to TRBJ2-1; 13 bases align to TRBD2. Germline V gives CDR1 SGHTA, CDR2 FQGNSA. V shed 1 base and J 15 bases; nucleotides not matched to a gene: 6. The CDR3 spans 14 residues. The DNA of the CDR3 is TGTGCCAGCAGCTTAGTGGGACTAGCGGGAAACGGGTTCTTC. Protein sequence: CASSLVGLAGNGFF.

The rearrangement uses TRBV5-4 and TRBJ1-3; D is perhaps TRBD1 (5 bases). The V gene's germline CDR1 is SGHNT and CDR2 YYREEE (reference sequence). There are 16 residues in the CDR3. V was clipped by 4 bases and J by 8 bases, with 22 bases between them. The CDR3 sequence: CASSQESLAGTHTIYF. The CDR3 DNA reads as TGTGCCAGCAGCCAAGAGAGTTTGGCAGGGACCCACACCATATATTTT. Combining the CDR3 with reference TRBV5-4 and TRBJ1-3 gives the whole variable domain ETGVTQSPTHLIKTRGQQVTLRCSSQSGHNTVSWYQQALGQGPQFIFQYYREEENGRGNFPPRFSGLQFPNYSSELNVNALELDDSALYLCASSQESLAGTHTIYFGEGSWLTVV.

This chain connects TRBV5-1 to TRBJ1-4; D is perhaps TRBD1 (5 bases). This CDR3 spans 14 amino acids. Trimming removed 2 bases at V and 5 bases at J, with 10 bases between. Germline-derived CDR1 and CDR2 are SGHRS and YFSETQ. In DNA form, the CDR3 reads TGCGCCAGCAGCTTAGGGGCTGGGAATGAAAAACTGTTTTTT. Residues: CASSLGAGNEKLFF.

V gene TRBV7-9 combines with J gene TRBJ2-1, with 10 nucleotides matching TRBD2. Germline lookup yields CDR1 SEHNR and CDR2 FQNEAQ (reference sequence). The CDR3 totals 15 residues. The V and J ends lost 5 bases and 13 bases, in that order; junction bases with no gene match: 14. Written as DNA, the CDR3 is TGTGCCAGCAGCCCTCCAGCGGGGGGGCCTGGTTTTCAGTTCTTC. Translated: CASSPPAGGPGFQFF.

The chain couples TRBV29-1 to TRBJ1-2; D gene ambiguous. CDR3 length: 10 residues. V was clipped by 5 bases and J by 6 bases, with 7 bases between them. Germline CDR1 is SQVTM and CDR2 is ANQGSEA. CDR3 nucleotides: TGCAGCGTTTTTATTGATGGCTACACCTTC. It translates to CSVFIDGYTF.

Here the CDR3 reads CSVVTSGRDANEQFF. In DNA, the CDR3 is TGCAGCGTTGTGACTAGCGGGAGGGATGCCAATGAGCAGTTCTTC. The chain combines TRBV29-1 with TRBJ2-1; 14 bases align to TRBD2. This CDR3 has 15 residues. CDR1 SQVTM and CDR2 ANQGSEA come from the germline V gene. The trim removed 4 bases at V and 6 bases at J, leaving 5 bases unmatched.

This chain uses TRBV4-2 with TRBJ2-7, with D perhaps matching TRBD2 (5 bases). Germline V gene data show CDR1 as LGHNA and CDR2 as YNFKEQ. The V end was cut by 4 bases, the J end by 4 bases, with 11 bases between. The CDR3 has 13 residues. The DNA for the CDR3 is TGTGCCAGCAGCCCCATCCGGGGTTACGAGCAGTACTTC. This translates into CASSPIRGYEQYF.

The genes are TRBV7-9 and TRBJ2-7; D not resolved. Per germline, CDR1 SEHNR and CDR2 FQNEAQ (reference sequence). V shed 5 bases and J shed 6 bases, with 14 bases lying between them. This CDR3 has 13 residues. The CDR3 sequence is CASSQVASGEQYF. In DNA, the CDR3 is TGTGCCAGCAGCCAAGTCGCATCGGGCGAGCAGTACTTC. Variable domain in full (rest from reference TRBV7-9 and TRBJ2-7): DTGVSQNPRHKITKRGQNVTFRCDPISEHNRLYWYRQTLGQGPEFLTYFQNEAQLEKSRLLSDRFSAERPKGSFSTLEIQRTEQGDSAMYLCASSQVASGEQYFGPGTRLTVT.

This chain links TRBV7-8 with TRBJ1-1; D uncertain. This CDR3 spans 16 amino acids. CDR1 is SGHVS, CDR2 FQNEAQ, per germline. V lost 2 bases, J lost 3 bases, and 16 bases lay in between. The CDR3 sequence is CASSLYPPTSHTEAFF. In DNA form, the CDR3 reads TGTGCCAGCAGCTTATACCCCCCGACAAGCCACACTGAAGCTTTCTTT.

In this sample, this clone turned up a few times. J is TRBJ2-3 and V is TRBV10-1, with D uncertain. The V end was cut by 6 bases, the J end by 0 bases, with 16 bases between. The CDR3 length is 16 residues. CDR1 is WNHNN, CDR2 SYGVQD, per germline (reference sequence). The CDR3, as DNA: TGCGCCAGCAGCGACCTAATCCCTTCTAGCACAGATACGCAGTATTTT. Translated: CASSDLIPSSTDTQYF.

The chain employs TRBV5-1 and TRBJ2-2; tentative D call: TRBD1 (6 bases). Germline lookup yields CDR1 SGHRS and CDR2 YFSETQ. V dropped 0 bases and J dropped 2 bases, with 14 bases sitting between them. There are 17 residues in the CDR3. CDR3 DNA: TGCGCCAGCAGCTTGGAAGTCTTAGGGGGAAACACCGGGGAGCTGTTTTTT. Encoded protein: CASSLEVLGGNTGELFF.

The J gene is TRBJ1-4, the V gene TRBV2; possibly TRBD1 for D (5 bases). Germline CDR1 and CDR2: SNHLY and FYNNEI. Trimming removed 4 bases at V and 5 bases at J, with 8 bases between. The CDR3 is 13 amino acids. CDR3 coding DNA: TGTGCCAGCAGTGGTAGGGGCAATGAAAAACTGTTTTTT. Translation: CASSGRGNEKLFF.

V gene TRBV2 combines with J gene TRBJ2-3; possible D gene TRBD2, 6 bases. CDR1 is SNHLY and CDR2 is FYNNEI in the germline V gene. CDR3 length equals 14 residues. V gave up 7 bases and J gave up 4 bases, with 15 bases separating them. CDR3 sequence: CASKPGRGADTQYF. For the CDR3, the DNA is TGTGCCAGCAAACCCGGGAGAGGTGCAGATACGCAGTATTTT. Filled out from reference TRBV2 and TRBJ2-3, the complete variable domain reads EPEVTQTPSHQVTQMGQEVILRCVPISNHLYFYWYRQILGQKVEFLVSFYNNEISEKSEIFDDQFSVERPDGSNFTLKIRSTKLEDSAMYFCASKPGRGADTQYFGPGTRLTVL.

This chain links TRBV6-5 with TRBJ2-2, with D hard to call. V lost 11 bases and J lost 1, with 11 bases in between. Germline CDR1 MNHEY, CDR2 SVGAGI. The CDR3 totals 13 residues. The CDR3 is CAAATGNTGELFF. CDR3 nucleotide sequence: TGTGCCGCGGCGACGGGGAACACCGGGGAGCTGTTTTTT.

The rearrangement links TRBV2 to TRBJ1-1; 7 nucleotides align to TRBD1. Germline V gene sequence: CDR1 SNHLY, CDR2 FYNNEI. The CDR3 contains 15 residues. The ends lost 5 bases at V and 1 base at J; junction bases unmatched: 7. In nucleotides, the CDR3 is TGTGCCAGCAGTCCCGACAGGGCGGGGAACACTGAAGCTTTCTTT. Translating it yields CASSPDRAGNTEAFF.

This chain connects TRBV7-9 to TRBJ2-7; 7 bases are a match to TRBD1. Germline V gene sequence: CDR1 SEHNR, CDR2 FQNEAQ (reference sequence). CDR3 length equals 15 residues. The V and J ends lost 5 bases and 6 bases, in that order; junction bases with no gene match: 13. The DNA for the CDR3 is TGTGCCAGCAGCCACCTAACAGGGGCCCTGACCGAGCAGTACTTC. This encodes CASSHLTGALTEQYF.

This sequence joins TRBV5-1 and TRBJ2-3, with a tentative D call TRBD1 (6 bases). The CDR3 spans 14 residues. Trimming took off 3 bases at V and 4 bases at J, with 12 bases between the two ends. Germline V gene data show CDR1 as SGHRS and CDR2 as YFSETQ. DNA for the CDR3: TGCGCCAGCAGCTATACAGGGCCCCCAGATACGCAGTATTTT. Amino acid sequence: CASSYTGPPDTQYF. Drawing the rest from reference TRBV5-1 and TRBJ2-3, the complete variable domain is KAGVTQTPRYLIKTRGQQVTLSCSPISGHRSVSWYQQTPGQGLQFLFEYFSETQRNKGNFPGRFSGRQFSNSRSEMNVSTLELGDSALYLCASSYTGPPDTQYFGPGTRLTVL.